These T cell receptor beta chains were read from a single sample in a study of identical twins. TCRdb processed the 5' RACE reads anew with MiXCR; each CDR3 protein has one entry. The sample carries around 1.7 million distinct CDR3 sequences, more than 30% recorded once. The sequencing input was cord blood. The receptors stem from a newborn girl in good health. CDR3s include the opening cysteine and the closing phenylalanine or tryptophan. Clone size, where shown, is once, few, many, or a class for clones that have expanded.

V gene	J gene	clone size	CDR3 protein
TRBV4-2	TRBJ2-1	few	CASSQGRATYNEQFF
TRBV5-6	TRBJ2-7	once	CASSLRFSSYEQYF
TRBV20-1	TRBJ2-7	many	CSATPDGYEQYF
TRBV20-1	TRBJ2-7	few	CSATPGGTRGYEQYF
TRBV2	TRBJ1-4	few	CASSAGSLGKKLFF
TRBV20-1	TRBJ1-1	.	CSARRKGWAPVAEAFF
TRBV5-1	TRBJ2-4	few	CASSLDSGTRQNIQYF
TRBV7-2	TRBJ2-3	many	CASSVRAGGTDTQYF
TRBV20-1	TRBJ1-1	once	CSARQVGSTEAFF
TRBV12-3/TRBV12-4	TRBJ1-6	few	CASSSPRGYNSPLHF
TRBV29-1	TRBJ2-1	few	CSVKLAGEGGEQFF
TRBV28	TRBJ2-7	few	CASKTGDLSYEQYF
TRBV20-1	TRBJ2-1	few	CSARRVGYNEQFF
TRBV7-9	TRBJ1-1	.	CASRPTGDTEAFF
TRBV7-2	TRBJ2-3	.	CASSAISGGVTDTQYF
TRBV5-5	TRBJ2-3	.	CASSLPYSRTDTQYF
TRBV27	TRBJ2-1	few	CASSLYIPHEQFF
TRBV11-2	TRBJ2-5	.	CAGSLRRGGQETQYF
TRBV12-3/TRBV12-4	TRBJ1-3	.	CASSKERGTGNTIYF
TRBV13	TRBJ1-2	.	CASSGGGTGYGYTF
TRBV27	TRBJ2-5	.	CAKVTGASWTQYF
TRBV30	TRBJ2-7	few	CAWSVLSGGAREQYF
TRBV25-1	TRBJ2-3	.	CASSVQRGYTDTQYF
TRBV5-6	TRBJ2-7	few	CASSSLAAFTYEQYF
TRBV7-2	.	.	CASSLKAGHFSYNEQYF
TRBV20-1	TRBJ2-1	once	CSARTSIYNEQFF
TRBV6-1	TRBJ2-4	.	CASSEDRELRNIQYF
TRBV18	TRBJ1-2	.	CASSPTSTNYGYTF
TRBV11-2	TRBJ2-5	.	CASSPRTSNQETQYF
TRBV24-1	TRBJ2-5	few	CATSEGTSGRPQETQYF
TRBV4-2	TRBJ1-4	few	CASSQDGTGVNEKLFF
TRBV2	TRBJ2-3	.	CASSYLAGTTDTQYF
TRBV7-2	TRBJ2-1	few	CASSPSGRGTYNEQFF
TRBV20-1	TRBJ2-1	.	CSARGMAGGRNEQFF
TRBV3-1	TRBJ2-5	few	CASSQDPDFQETQYF
TRBV20-1	TRBJ2-4	.	CGVSSVAKNIQYF
TRBV2	TRBJ2-1	.	CASSEWEGDEQFF
TRBV6-1	TRBJ2-5	.	CASSAERTGLRTQYF
TRBV12-3/TRBV12-4	TRBJ1-2	few	CASSSRGEGGYGYTF
TRBV28	TRBJ2-6	many	CASSLGQNSGANVLTF
TRBV14	TRBJ2-3	.	CASSQTGGARTDTQYF
TRBV18	TRBJ2-4	once	CASSPPSGANIQYF
TRBV27	TRBJ2-7	.	CASSLYRESYEQYF
TRBV5-4	TRBJ1-2	once	CASSWGGTPRANYGYTF
TRBV28	TRBJ2-1	few	CASYSPGGSYNEQFF
TRBV4-1	TRBJ1-6	.	CASSQETGWNSPLHF
TRBV6-2/TRBV6-3	TRBJ1-5	.	CASSLSGPTTPQHF
TRBV7-8	TRBJ2-7	few	CASSRPGPYYEQYF
TRBV28	TRBJ2-7	few	CASRGGFSYEQYF
TRBV27	TRBJ2-7	.	CASRTGGASYEQYF